One sample yielded the 15 T cell receptor beta chains listed below, sequenced in a study of shared clonotypes between healthy human individuals. CD45RO-negative, CCR7-selected cells formed the naive CD8 fraction, which excluded terminally differentiated effector memory CD45RA+ cells. The table came from immunoSEQ multiplex PCR; TCRdb's copy has only in-frame clones and leaves some out. The data hold around 2,000,000 clones, with roughly 95% observed a single time. Sequenced sample: naive CD8+ T cells sorted from blood. The receptors were gathered from a man aged 18-30 years in good health.

This clone was found once. Other nucleotide sequences in the sample specify the same CDR3. The chain combines TRBV5-1 with TRBJ2-7; no reliable D call. The length of the CDR3 is 14 residues. Germline V lookup: CDR1 SGHRS, CDR2 YFSETQ. Trimming left V 0 bases short and J 2 bases short, with 9 bases between. The DNA for the CDR3 is TGCGCCAGCAGCTTGGAAAGGACCACCTACGAGCAGTACTTC. It codes for CASSLERTTYEQYF.

The chain uses TRBV6-5 and TRBJ2-2, with D tentatively TRBD1 (5 bases). The CDR3 consists of 14 residues. The germline V gene encodes CDR1 MNHEY and CDR2 SVGAGI. V shed 4 bases and J shed 6 bases, with 12 bases lying between them. This CDR3 reads CASSSPPGPGELFF. CDR3 DNA: TGTGCCAGCAGTTCCCCGCCAGGGCCCGGGGAGCTGTTTTTT.

The chain carries TRBV21-1 and TRBJ2-3; the table's TRBD2 call for D was not verified on the DNA. TRBV21-1 is shown as a pseudogene. The CDR3 totals 20 residues. The CDR3 protein is CASSPGLGGGKAQRTDTQYF. CDR3 nucleotides: TGTGCCAGCAGCCCCGGGCTGGGGGGGGGTAAAGCCCAGCGCACAGATACGCAGTATTTT.

V is TRBV5-1 and J is TRBJ2-3; D is tentatively TRBD1 or TRBD2 (5 bases each). This CDR3 comprises 13 residues. The germline V gene encodes CDR1 SGHRS and CDR2 YFSETQ. Trimming left V 6 bases short and J 2 bases short, with 10 bases between. The CDR3 loop reads CASTGADTDTQYF. The CDR3 coding sequence is TGCGCCAGCACCGGGGCGGACACAGATACGCAGTATTTT.

Of note for this clone: The sample has other DNA sequences that encode this CDR3 too. The gene calls are TRBV7-9 and TRBJ2-7; perhaps TRBD2 as D (5 bases). This CDR3 spans 13 amino acids. From germline, CDR1 is SEHNR and CDR2 FQNEAQ (reference sequence). Trimming removed 5 bases at V and 0 bases at J, with 8 bases between. CDR3 loop: CASSRTSSYEQYF. The DNA of the CDR3 is TGTGCCAGCAGCCGGACTTCCTCCTACGAGCAGTACTTC.

Only one count was recorded for this clone. The chain is built from TRBV21-1 and TRBJ2-7. TRBV21-1 is reported as a pseudogene. This CDR3 is built from 15 residues. The CDR3 nucleotides are TGTGCCAGCAGCCCCCACGGGGTGGGGGAATACGAGCAGTACTTC. Translation gives CASSPHGVGEYEQYF.

The rearrangement joins TRBV12-2 to TRBJ1-2; the table's D call, TRBD1, was not checked against the DNA. TRBV12-2 is annotated as a pseudogene. This CDR3 has 13 residues. CDR3 sequence: CASRPDRVGGYTF. The CDR3 DNA reads TGTGCAAGTCGACCCGACAGGGTTGGTGGCTACACCTTC.

The genes are TRBV5-1 and TRBJ2-1; D remains ambiguous. V was shortened by 2 bases and J by 8 bases, with 8 bases between the two germline ends. Germline CDR1 and CDR2: SGHRS and YFSETQ. The CDR3 extends over 12 amino acids. The CDR3 loop is CASSFAGYEQFF. Here the CDR3 DNA reads TGCGCCAGCAGCTTTGCCGGGTATGAGCAGTTCTTC.

The CDR3 spells CAADGNSGNTIYF. In nucleotides, the CDR3 is TGTGCAGCGGACGGGAACTCTGGAAACACCATATATTTT. The chain combines TRBV2 with TRBJ1-3, with D unclear. The CDR3 covers 13 residues. The germline CDR1 and CDR2 sequences are SNHLY and FYNNEI.

The chain recombines TRBV7-3 with TRBJ2-1; D call uncertain. The CDR3 runs to 14 residues. CDR1 is SGHTA, CDR2 FQGTGA, per germline. V lost 1 base and J lost 8, with 12 bases in between. The CDR3: CASSLNPLGHEQFF. The CDR3 bases are TGTGCCAGCAGCTTAAACCCCCTAGGGCATGAGCAGTTCTTC.

The CDR3 sequence: CASSPQKGRGLAGAYEQYF. CDR3 DNA: TGTGCCAGCTCACCACAAAAGGGCCGGGGACTAGCGGGGGCCTACGAGCAGTACTTC. The gene calls are TRBV18 and TRBJ2-7; TRBD2 aligns across 14 bases. The junction had 10 bases not matched to a gene; V was cut back by 1 base and J by 2 bases. CDR1 is KGHSH, CDR2 LQKENI, per germline. The CDR3 sequence is 19 residues long.

This rearrangement joins TRBV10-2 to TRBJ2-5; 8 bases map to TRBD1. CDR3 length: 15 residues. Germline assignment: CDR1 WSHSY and CDR2 SAAADI. V was pared by 2 bases and J by 4 bases, with 6 bases of the junction left unmatched. The chain's CDR3 is CASSEPTDRAETQYF. The CDR3 DNA reads TGCGCCAGCAGTGAGCCGACGGACAGGGCAGAGACCCAGTACTTC.

V and J are TRBV19 and TRBJ2-3, with 7 bases that match TRBD1. Per germline, CDR1 LNHDA and CDR2 SQIVND (reference sequence). V lost 6 bases and J lost 2; bases outside the gene matches: 5. The CDR3 contains 14 residues. CDR3 residues: CASSRDSITDTQYF. The CDR3 nucleotides read TGTGCCAGTAGCAGGGACAGCATCACAGATACGCAGTATTTT. The full variable domain, in which reference TRBV19 and TRBJ2-3 provide the parts outside the CDR3, is DGGITQSPKYLFRKEGQNVTLSCEQNLNHDAMYWYRQDPGQGLRLIYYSQIVNDFQKGDIAEGYSVSREKKESFPLTVTSAQKNPTAFYLCASSRDSITDTQYFGPGTRLTVL.

CDR3: CASSLSEGRETQYF. In DNA form, the CDR3 reads TGTGCCAGCAGCTTAAGTGAGGGCCGGGAGACCCAGTACTTC. The chain links TRBV7-9 to TRBJ2-5; TRBD2 is a possible D gene (5 bases). In germline, CDR1 is SEHNR, CDR2 FQNEAQ (reference sequence). The ends were cut back, 2 bases at V and 5 bases at J, with 12 bases in the middle. The CDR3 sequence is 14 residues long.

The J gene is TRBJ2-1, the V gene TRBV10-3; 7 bases line up with TRBD1. V dropped 6 bases and J dropped 4; count of bases not matched to a gene: 9. The CDR3 has 15 amino acids. Germline values: CDR1 ENHRY, CDR2 SYGVKD. In DNA, the CDR3 is TGTGCCATCAGCGACCCTCCGGGACAGTACAATGAGCAGTTCTTC. Protein sequence: CAISDPPGQYNEQFF.